The 18 T cell receptor beta chains listed next were all sequenced from one sample in a study of fetal regulatory T cell absence and autoimmunity. Method: immunoSEQ multiplex PCR; TCRdb's copy keeps in-frame clones and lacks some. The table shows 95,000 or so clones, with more than 70% occurring only once. The sample comprised pancreas tissue. Receptor source: a male donor with IPEX syndrome.

This clone was seen once. The chain couples TRBV5-4 to TRBJ1-1; 9 nucleotides line up with TRBD1. The CDR3 consists of 15 residues. V trimming: 3 bases; J trimming: 4 bases; junction bases outside the gene matches: 7. Germline assignment: CDR1 SGHNT and CDR2 YYREEE (reference sequence). The CDR3 DNA follows: TGTGCCAGCAGCTCCATCGACAGGGGGATCACTGAAGCTTTCTTT. Protein product: CASSSIDRGITEAFF. The whole variable domain, remainder taken from reference TRBV5-4 and TRBJ1-1, is ETGVTQSPTHLIKTRGQQVTLRCSSQSGHNTVSWYQQALGQGPQFIFQYYREEENGRGNFPPRFSGLQFPNYSSELNVNALELDDSALYLCASSSIDRGITEAFFGQGTRLTVV.

The chain carries TRBV5-1 and TRBJ2-7; 12 nucleotides agree with TRBD2. The CDR3 is made up of 14 amino acids. Germline values: CDR1 SGHRS, CDR2 YFSETQ. Trimming took 5 bases from V and 0 from J; bases not matched to a gene: 0. The CDR3 sequence is CASRLAGGSYEQYF. The CDR3 DNA follows: TGCGCCAGCAGACTAGCGGGGGGCTCCTACGAGCAGTACTTC.

The V and J genes are TRBV6-6 and TRBJ2-7; 8 nucleotides agree with TRBD2. V lost 7 bases to trimming and J lost 3 bases; unmatched junction nucleotides: 11. CDR3 size: 15 residues. Germline-derived CDR1 and CDR2 are MNHNY and SVGAGI (reference sequence). The CDR3 protein is CASTHGGAGLYEQYF. In DNA, the CDR3 is TGTGCCAGCACCCACGGGGGGGCAGGCCTCTACGAGCAGTACTTC.

The chain has TRBV9 and TRBJ2-1; D not resolved. The V gene lost 0 bases and the J gene lost 0 bases, with 10 bases spanning the gap. Germline values: CDR1 SGDLS, CDR2 YYNGEE. The CDR3 sequence is 16 residues long. CDR3 DNA: TGTGCCAGCAGCGTAGCTACCTGGAGCTCCTACAATGAGCAGTTCTTC. It specifies CASSVATWSSYNEQFF.

The chain has TRBV4-2 and TRBJ2-7; possibly TRBD1 for D (5 bases). The CDR3 sequence is 14 residues long. Between the trimmed V and J ends, which lost 1 base and 0 bases, there was a span of 7 bases. The germline V gene has CDR1 LGHNA and CDR2 YNFKEQ. Here the CDR3 DNA reads TGTGCCAGCAGCCAAGGGGGCTACTCCTACGAGCAGTACTTC. This translates into CASSQGGYSYEQYF.

The chain employs TRBV9 and TRBJ1-2; the D gene is possibly TRBD1 (6 bases). V was pared by 4 bases and J by 4 bases, with 11 bases between. Looked up from germline, CDR1 is SGDLS and CDR2 is YYNGEE. The CDR3 is made up of 13 amino acids. CDR3 in amino acids: CASSPGGGYGYTF. CDR3 DNA sequence: TGTGCCAGCAGCCCCGGGGGCGGCTATGGCTACACCTTC. Variable domain in full (rest from reference TRBV9 and TRBJ1-2): DSGVTQTPKHLITATGQRVTLRCSPRSGDLSVYWYQQSLDQGLQFLIQYYNGEERAKGNILERFSAQQFPDLHSELNLSSLELGDSALYFCASSPGGGYGYTFGSGTRLTVV.

The chain is built from TRBV10-3 and TRBJ1-3; 8 bases line up with TRBD1. V shed 0 bases and J 0 bases; nucleotides not matched to a gene: 4. Germline V CDR1 and CDR2: ENHRY, SYGVKD. This CDR3 has 17 amino acids. The CDR3 reads CAISESTGDYSGNTIYF. CDR3 in DNA: TGTGCCATCAGTGAGTCGACAGGGGACTACTCTGGAAACACCATATATTTT.

The chain combines TRBV25-1 with TRBJ1-6; D is uncertain. The length of the CDR3 is 13 residues. V gave up 6 bases and J gave up 9 bases, with 12 bases separating them. Germline values: CDR1 MGHDK, CDR2 SYGVNS. The CDR3 loop is CASRTSEISPLHF. DNA for the CDR3: TGTGCCAGCAGGACGTCCGAAATTTCACCCCTCCACTTT.

The chain links TRBV11-2 to TRBJ1-5, with unresolved D. Germline V gene sequence: CDR1 SGHAT, CDR2 FQNNGV. Trimming cost V 0 bases and J 1 base, with 16 bases left between them. This CDR3 region has 18 residues. For the CDR3, the DNA is TGTGCCAGCAGCTTAGATCCCTGCAGGCCACTAAGCAATCAGCCCCAGCATTTT. It encodes CASSLDPCRPLSNQPQHF.

The V call is TRBV4-3, the J call TRBJ2-1; possible D gene TRBD2, 6 bases. Trimming removed 4 bases at V and 5 bases at J, with 18 bases between. The CDR3 is 16 residues long. The germline gives CDR1 LGHNA, CDR2 YSLEER. The CDR3 nucleotides are TGCGCCAGCAGCCGCTACCAACAGGCGGGAAACAATGAGCAGTTCTTC. Amino acid sequence: CASSRYQQAGNNEQFF.

This sequence joins TRBV5-8 and TRBJ2-7, with 9 positions matching TRBD1. This CDR3 has 17 residues. Germline V gene lookup returns CDR1 SGHTS and CDR2 YDEGEE. V shed 4 bases and J 0 bases; nucleotides not matched to a gene: 11. The CDR3 region has the DNA TGTGCCAGCAGCCGTGGGACAGGGAAGGTCCTCTCCTACGAGCAGTACTTC. Translating it yields CASSRGTGKVLSYEQYF.

The chain is built from TRBV5-1 and TRBJ1-2; 8 nucleotides agree with TRBD1. From germline, CDR1 is SGHRS and CDR2 YFSETQ. The CDR3 length is 15 residues. The V and J ends lost 4 bases and 1 base, in that order; junction bases with no gene match: 6. The CDR3 nucleotides read TGCGCCAGCAGCGGGAGACAGGGGTTTAACTATGGCTACACCTTC. Amino acids: CASSGRQGFNYGYTF.

J is TRBJ2-1 and V is TRBV2; TRBD2 matches at 12 bases. V shed 6 bases, J shed 8 bases, and the junction held 8 bases outside the gene matches. Germline assignment: CDR1 SNHLY and CDR2 FYNNEI. This CDR3 is 15 amino acids long. The CDR3 is CASSATSGRFHEQFF. The CDR3 DNA reads TGTGCCAGCAGCGCAACTAGCGGGAGGTTCCATGAGCAGTTCTTC.

The chain links TRBV6-1 to TRBJ1-2; 8 bases align to TRBD1. The V segment lost 2 bases and the J segment 8 bases; nucleotides outside the gene matches: 16. The CDR3 contains 17 residues. Per the germline V gene, CDR1 is MNHNS and CDR2 is SASEGT. In DNA, the CDR3 is TGTGCCAGCAGTGAACCCTACTTGACAGGGGACCCCTTCGGCTACACCTTC. It specifies CASSEPYLTGDPFGYTF.

The chain links TRBV21-1 to TRBJ2-7; TRBD2 is taken as the D call from the table, unchecked against the DNA. TRBV21-1 is flagged as a pseudogene. This CDR3 contains 19 residues. The CDR3 coding sequence is TGTGCCAGCAGCAAAATGGACGGATCACTAACAGCGGGAGCGTGCGAGCAGTACTTC. Translated, it gives CASSKMDGSLTAGACEQYF.

The V call is TRBV6-6, the J call TRBJ2-1; 8 nucleotides agree with TRBD2. CDR1 is MNHNY, CDR2 SVGAGI, per germline (reference sequence). Trimming removed 5 bases from V and 3 bases from J; junction bases left unmatched: 3. The CDR3 spans 14 residues. DNA of the CDR3: TGTGCCAGCAGTGGCGGGGGGCTCTACAATGAGCAGTTCTTC. Protein sequence: CASSGGGLYNEQFF.

V and J are TRBV30 and TRBJ2-5; TRBD2 matches 7 bases. The CDR3 consists of 14 residues. Germline V gene sequence: CDR1 GTSNPN, CDR2 SVGIG (reference sequence). J lost 5 bases, V lost 0 bases, and 6 bases had no gene match. The CDR3 reads CAWSVQRGGETQYF. Written as DNA, the CDR3 is TGTGCCTGGAGTGTACAGCGGGGTGGGGAGACCCAGTACTTC.

This rearrangement joins TRBV5-1 to TRBJ2-3; TRBD2 aligns across 10 bases. Germline trimming cut 0 bases from V and 1 base from J; bases unmatched to any gene: 11. Germline V gene sequence: CDR1 SGHRS, CDR2 YFSETQ. The CDR3 contains 19 residues. CDR3 sequence: CASSLARPLLAGGTDTQYF. The CDR3 DNA reads as TGCGCCAGCAGCTTGGCCCGTCCCCTTCTAGCGGGGGGCACAGATACGCAGTATTTT. The whole variable domain, filled in from reference TRBV5-1 and TRBJ2-3, reads KAGVTQTPRYLIKTRGQQVTLSCSPISGHRSVSWYQQTPGQGLQFLFEYFSETQRNKGNFPGRFSGRQFSNSRSEMNVSTLELGDSALYLCASSLARPLLAGGTDTQYFGPGTRLTVL.